This TCR beta chain is drawn from a study of blood T cell repertoires in COVID-19. V was clipped by 1 base and J by 6 bases; unmatched bases: 2. The CDR3 contains 13 residues. The authors' processing: Reference gene primers were amplified, and this amplification served to estimate nucleated cell counts. TCRdb's table, derived via immunoSEQ multiplex PCR, lists solely in-frame clones and lacks some. The DNA was the basis for D and trimming; V, J and clone size are from that table. This sample has about 140,000 clones, with roughly 76% found just once. This clonotype originated in a woman aged 45-65 years with active or convalescent COVID-19. This chain uses TRBV12-3 or TRBV12-4 with TRBJ1-2; TRBD1 aligns across 7 bases. Material for sequencing was peripheral blood. For the CDR3, the DNA is TGTGCCAGCAGTTTAGACAGGGGTCATGGCTACACCTTC. It specifies CASSLDRGHGYTF.